The rows below give T cell receptor beta chains drawn from one sample of a study of cytomegalovirus exposure and HLA in healthy donors. Method: immunoSEQ multiplex PCR; TCRdb's copy keeps in-frame clones and lacks some. The table lists about 64,000 clones. Sequenced material: PBMCs. The receptors shown here come from a woman aged 18 to 35 in good health and CMV-seronegative. The CDR3 runs from the conserved cysteine through the conserved F or W. Fields, in order: J gene, D gene, V gene, CDR3 protein, CDR3 DNA. The D gene is left open where the match is weak.

J: TRBJ1-6; D: .; V: TRBV2; CDR3: CASSVGSYNSPLHF; DNA: TGTGCCAGCAGTGTCGGCTCCTATAATTCACCCCTCCACTTT
J: TRBJ1-1; D: TRBD1; V: TRBV6-5; CDR3: CASSPDRGRGTEAFF; DNA: TGTGCCAGCAGTCCTGACAGGGGGCGAGGCACTGAAGCTTTCTTT
J: TRBJ2-3; D: .; V: TRBV6-1; CDR3: CASSEALAADTQYF; DNA: TGTGCCAGCAGTGAAGCATTAGCGGCAGATACGCAGTATTTT
J: TRBJ2-1; D: .; V: TRBV6-1; CDR3: CATRLQMYNEQFF; DNA: TGTGCCACCCGACTGCAAATGTACAATGAGCAGTTCTTC
J: TRBJ1-5; D: .; V: TRBV6-6; CDR3: CASSPQNQPQHF; DNA: TGTGCCAGCAGTCCCCAGAATCAGCCCCAGCATTTT
J: TRBJ2-7; D: TRBD2; V: TRBV4-1; CDR3: CASSQDGREIVYEQYF; DNA: TGCGCCAGCAGCCAAGACGGGCGGGAGATCGTGTACGAGCAGTACTTC
J: TRBJ1-5; D: TRBD1; V: TRBV19; CDR3: CASSIGRGTVSNQPQHF; DNA: TGTGCCAGTAGTATAGGAAGAGGGACAGTTAGCAATCAGCCCCAGCATTTT
J: TRBJ1-1; D: .; V: TRBV6-5; CDR3: CASSLWDTSTEAFF; DNA: TGTGCCAGCAGCCTCTGGGACACTAGCACTGAAGCTTTCTTT
J: TRBJ1-6; D: TRBD1; V: TRBV2; CDR3: CASTGDRVGPPLHF; DNA: TGTGCCAGCACCGGCGACAGGGTAGGGCCACCCCTCCACTTT
J: TRBJ2-1; D: TRBD1; V: TRBV7-2; CDR3: CASSFRTGRNNEQFF; DNA: TGTGCCAGCAGCTTCCGGACAGGGAGGAACAATGAGCAGTTCTTC
J: TRBJ2-7; D: TRBD2; V: TRBV11-1; CDR3: CASSLWGLVDTYEQYF; DNA: TGTGCCAGCAGCTTATGGGGACTAGTGGATACCTACGAGCAGTACTTC
J: TRBJ1-6; D: TRBD1; V: TRBV9; CDR3: CASSARQGPNSPLHF; DNA: TGTGCCAGCAGCGCCAGACAGGGTCCAAATTCACCCCTCCACTTT
J: TRBJ1-1; D: .; V: TRBV9; CDR3: CASTPRRMNTEAFF; DNA: TGTGCCAGCACCCCTCGCAGGATGAACACTGAAGCTTTCTTT
J: TRBJ1-1; D: TRBD1; V: TRBV6-6; CDR3: CASSYNPGTGGFAFF; DNA: TGTGCCAGCAGTTACAATCCCGGGACAGGGGGCTTTGCTTTCTTT
J: TRBJ2-2; D: TRBD2; V: TRBV11-2; CDR3: CASSLSRIAGVGELFF; DNA: TGTGCCAGCAGCTTAAGTCGGATAGCGGGAGTCGGGGAGCTGTTTTTT
J: TRBJ1-2; D: TRBD1; V: TRBV30; CDR3: CAWSGTGPLIGGYTF; DNA: TGTGCCTGGAGTGGGACAGGACCCTTGATCGGTGGCTACACCTTC
J: TRBJ2-2; D: .; V: TRBV28; CDR3: CASTGVNTGELFF; DNA: TGTGCCAGCACGGGAGTGAACACCGGGGAGCTGTTTTTT
J: TRBJ2-1; D: TRBD2; V: TRBV30; CDR3: CAWRSSGGPLNEQFF; DNA: TGTGCCTGGAGGTCTAGCGGGGGGCCCCTTAATGAGCAGTTCTTC
J: TRBJ2-5; D: .; V: TRBV5-1; CDR3: CASSLQNREETQYF; DNA: TGCGCCAGCAGCTTACAAAACAGGGAAGAGACCCAGTACTTC
J: TRBJ2-1; D: .; V: TRBV10-1; CDR3: CASSRDSSSYNEQFF; DNA: TGCGCCAGCAGTCGGGACTCTAGCTCCTACAATGAGCAGTTCTTC
J: TRBJ1-5; D: .; V: TRBV27; CDR3: CASSPGFVRNQPQHF; DNA: TGTGCCAGCAGTCCAGGGTTTGTTCGGAATCAGCCCCAGCATTTT
J: TRBJ2-3; D: TRBD2; V: TRBV6-4; CDR3: CASSDSGLATDTQYF; DNA: TGTGCCAGCAGTGACTCGGGACTAGCCACAGATACGCAGTATTTT
J: TRBJ2-7; D: .; V: TRBV4-1; CDR3: CASSQVFSGGTYEQYF; DNA: TGCGCCAGCAGCCAAGTCTTCAGTGGGGGGACCTACGAGCAGTACTTC
J: TRBJ1-1; D: .; V: TRBV4-1; CDR3: CASSQGLIRGYTEAFF; DNA: TGCGCCAGCAGCCAAGGCCTTATCAGGGGATACACTGAAGCTTTCTTT
J: TRBJ2-7; D: TRBD2; V: TRBV9; CDR3: CASSVGSGSYEQYF; DNA: TGTGCCAGCAGCGTAGGTAGCGGGAGTTACGAGCAGTACTTC
J: TRBJ2-5; D: TRBD1; V: TRBV5-1; CDR3: CASSLVGQKETQYF; DNA: TGCGCCAGCAGCTTGGTGGGACAGAAGGAGACCCAGTACTTC
J: TRBJ1-1; D: .; V: TRBV5-1; CDR3: CASSLVSGVNTEAFF; DNA: TGCGCCAGCAGCTTGGTATCAGGGGTAAACACTGAAGCTTTCTTT
J: TRBJ2-7; D: TRBD2; V: TRBV4-2; CDR3: CASAKTGASGSYEQYF; DNA: TGTGCCAGCGCTAAAACGGGGGCTAGCGGGAGTTACGAGCAGTACTTC
J: TRBJ2-5; D: .; V: TRBV30; CDR3: CAWITEETQYF; DNA: TGTGCCTGGATAACAGAAGAGACCCAGTACTTC
J: TRBJ1-5; D: TRBD1; V: TRBV27; CDR3: CASRSGQGPQPQHF; DNA: TGTGCCAGCAGGTCGGGACAGGGGCCTCAGCCCCAGCATTTT
J: TRBJ2-7; D: .; V: TRBV5-1; CDR3: CASSLPSSRTMRVTYEQYF; DNA: TGCGCCAGCAGCTTACCCTCCTCCAGGACGATGAGGGTCACCTACGAGCAGTACTTC
J: TRBJ2-2; D: .; V: TRBV10-3; CDR3: CAISENQGGTGELFF; DNA: TGTGCCATCAGTGAGAACCAGGGCGGCACCGGGGAGCTGTTTTTT
J: TRBJ1-4; D: .; V: TRBV13; CDR3: CASSPWGGTNEKLFF; DNA: TGTGCCAGCAGCCCCTGGGGGGGGACGAATGAAAAACTGTTTTTT
J: TRBJ2-5; D: TRBD1; V: TRBV29-1; CDR3: CSGGQVGGTQYF; DNA: TGCAGCGGGGGACAGGTGGGTGGGACCCAGTACTTC
J: TRBJ2-7; D: TRBD2; V: TRBV29-1; CDR3: CSVEGEGLYEQYF; DNA: TGCAGCGTTGAGGGGGAGGGCCTTTACGAGCAGTACTTC
J: TRBJ2-6; D: .; V: TRBV10-2; CDR3: CASSEEESGANVLTF; DNA: TGCGCCAGCAGTGAGGAGGAATCTGGGGCCAACGTCCTGACTTTC
J: TRBJ1-6; D: .; V: TRBV6-1; CDR3: CATEEGPNNSPLHF; DNA: TGTGCCACCGAGGAGGGTCCCAATAATTCACCCCTCCACTTT
J: TRBJ2-7; D: .; V: TRBV28; CDR3: CASSFTGTNTYEQYF; DNA: TGTGCCAGCAGTTTTACCGGGACAAACACCTACGAGCAGTACTTC
J: TRBJ2-7; D: .; V: TRBV12-1; CDR3: CASSFGVYGPDFTPCQYF; DNA: TGTGCCAGCAGCTTTGGAGTCTACGGCCCCGACTTTACGCCTTGTCAGTACTTC
J: TRBJ1-2; D: TRBD1; V: TRBV5-1; CDR3: CASSGTGIYGYTF; DNA: TGCGCCAGCAGCGGGACAGGGATCTATGGCTACACCTTC
J: TRBJ2-7; D: TRBD1; V: TRBV30; CDR3: CAWSKTGGAGEQYF; DNA: TGTGCCTGGAGTAAGACAGGGGGCGCCGGCGAGCAGTACTTC
J: TRBJ1-2; D: TRBD1; V: TRBV18; CDR3: CASSRRQGRDNYGYTF; DNA: TGTGCCAGCTCACGAAGACAGGGGCGAGATAACTATGGCTACACCTTC
J: TRBJ2-7; D: .; V: TRBV4-2; CDR3: CASSLLGTSGPYEQYF; DNA: TGTGCCAGCAGCCTCCTGGGGACTTCTGGTCCCTACGAGCAGTACTTC
J: TRBJ1-2; D: TRBD1; V: TRBV30; CDR3: CACATGGVYGYTF; DNA: TGTGCCTGTGCGACAGGGGGCGTCTATGGCTACACCTTC
J: TRBJ1-1; D: .; V: TRBV5-1; CDR3: CASSPSTLMNTEAFF; DNA: TGCGCCAGCAGCCCATCGACACTGATGAACACTGAAGCTTTCTTT
J: TRBJ1-3; D: TRBD1; V: TRBV5-1; CDR3: CASREGQSAGNTIYF; DNA: TGCGCCAGCAGGGAGGGACAGTCCGCAGGAAACACCATATATTTT
J: TRBJ2-7; D: TRBD1; V: TRBV30; CDR3: CAWSPRPGQGLGEQYF; DNA: TGTGCCTGGAGCCCCCGACCGGGACAGGGGTTGGGCGAGCAGTACTTC
J: TRBJ2-7; D: TRBD2; V: TRBV7-2; CDR3: CASSPTSGGSYEQYF; DNA: TGTGCCAGCAGCCCAACTAGCGGGGGCTCCTACGAGCAGTACTTC
J: TRBJ1-1; D: .; V: TRBV5-4; CDR3: CASSLASGSEAFF; DNA: TGTGCCAGCAGCTTGGCGTCAGGCTCTGAAGCTTTCTTT
J: TRBJ2-7; D: TRBD1; V: TRBV29-1; CDR3: CSGSGQAFYEQYF; DNA: TGCAGCGGGTCGGGACAGGCGTTCTACGAGCAGTACTTC
J: TRBJ1-2; D: TRBD1; V: TRBV5-1; CDR3: CASSDRGGREMPLTF; DNA: TGCGCCAGCAGCGACAGGGGAGGACGAGAAATGCCCCTTACCTTC
J: TRBJ1-1; D: .; V: TRBV5-1; CDR3: CASSLMGGTEAFF; DNA: TGCGCCAGCAGCTTGATGGGGGGCACTGAAGCTTTCTTT
J: TRBJ1-1; D: .; V: TRBV29-1; CDR3: CSFSGVTEAFF; DNA: TGCAGCTTCTCAGGGGTCACTGAAGCTTTCTTT
J: TRBJ2-5; D: .; V: TRBV18; CDR3: CASSPSLESGETQYF; DNA: TGTGCCAGCTCACCAAGCCTAGAGAGTGGGGAGACCCAGTACTTC
J: TRBJ1-1; D: .; V: TRBV4-1; CDR3: CASSHPYGDVGTEAFF; DNA: TGCGCCAGCAGCCATCCCTACGGGGATGTGGGCACTGAAGCTTTCTTT